One and the same sample provided the 8 T cell receptor beta chains below, sequenced in a study of T-cell memory formation after mild COVID-19. One entry per CDR3 protein results from TCRdb running MiXCR on the 5' RACE reads. The table lists about 200,000 distinct CDR3 sequences, 16% of them singletons. Sequenced input: PBMCs or a T cell subset sorted from them (not recorded which). These receptor sequences come from an adult woman who had mild COVID-19 (a few samples of this study predate the infection). Cell type and time point are not known.

In this sample, this clonotype is medium-sized. This chain joins TRBV29-1 and TRBJ2-1; D not certain. Germline-derived CDR1 and CDR2 are SQVTM and ANQGSEA. The V end lost 7 bases, the J end lost 7 bases, and 23 bases lay between the germline ends. This CDR3 has 15 residues. The CDR3 nucleotides read TGCAGCGCCCGACCGAGAGTAGGGTGGAAGAATGAGCAGTTCTTC. It is translated as CSARPRVGWKNEQFF.

This sequence joins TRBV6-2 or TRBV6-3 and TRBJ2-3; D possibly corresponds to TRBD1 (5 bases). The CDR3 spans 12 residues. CDR1 is MNHEY, CDR2 SVGEGT, per germline. V was pared by 8 bases and J by 4 bases, with 10 bases between. This CDR3 is CASGQTADTQYF. CDR3 DNA: TGTGCCAGCGGGCAGACAGCAGATACGCAGTATTTT.

The genes are TRBV18 and TRBJ1-2, with D hard to call. The V gene's germline CDR1 is KGHSH and CDR2 LQKENI. The length of the CDR3 is 14 residues. Trimming removed 5 bases from V and 8 bases from J, with 18 bases in between. The DNA for the CDR3 is TGTGCCAGCTCAAGTCAGGTTCCGAGGTCGGGCTACACCTTC. Translation: CASSSQVPRSGYTF. The whole variable domain, filled in from reference TRBV18 and TRBJ1-2, reads NAGVMQNPRHLVRRRGQEARLRCSPMKGHSHVYWYRQLPEEGLKFMVYLQKENIIDESGMPKERFSAEFPKEGPSILRIQQVVRGDSAAYFCASSSQVPRSGYTFGSGTRLTVV.

At least ten counts were recorded for this clonotype. The V gene is TRBV7-9, the J gene TRBJ1-1; the match to TRBD1 covers 9 bases. Looked up from germline, CDR1 is SEHNR and CDR2 is FQNEAQ (reference sequence). Unmatched junction bases numbered 4, after V lost 0 bases and J lost 2 bases. CDR3 length equals 16 residues. The CDR3 loop reads CASSLAGQGRNTEAFF. CDR3 sequence (DNA): TGTGCCAGCAGCTTAGCGGGACAGGGTAGAAACACTGAAGCTTTCTTT. Full variable domain (rest looked up from reference TRBV7-9 and TRBJ1-1): DTGVSQNPRHKITKRGQNVTFRCDPISEHNRLYWYRQTLGQGPEFLTYFQNEAQLEKSRLLSDRFSAERPKGSFSTLEIQRTEQGDSAMYLCASSLAGQGRNTEAFFGQGTRLTVV.

This chain links TRBV19 with TRBJ2-4, with 7 bases matching TRBD1. The V gene's germline CDR1 is LNHDA and CDR2 SQIVND (reference sequence). CDR3 length: 21 residues. J lost 3 bases, V lost 6 bases, and 26 bases had no gene match. Here the CDR3 reads CASRLYPTMGKQGTLKNIQYF. DNA of the CDR3: TGTGCCAGTAGACTCTATCCTACAATGGGGAAACAGGGGACGCTCAAAAACATTCAGTACTTC.

The chain employs TRBV6-5 and TRBJ2-4, with a tentative D call TRBD1 (6 bases). The CDR3 is made up of 13 amino acids. V shed 6 bases and J shed 5 bases, with 11 bases lying between them. CDR1 is MNHEY, CDR2 SVGAGI, per germline. The CDR3 nucleotides are TGTGCCAGCAGGAAACACAGGGAAAACATTCAGTACTTC. Its translation: CASRKHRENIQYF.

The rearrangement links TRBV6-1 to TRBJ2-2, with a tentative D call TRBD2 (6 bases). Germline CDR1 MNHNS, CDR2 SASEGT. This CDR3 contains 14 residues. The V end lost 8 bases, the J end lost 4 bases, and 14 bases lay between the germline ends. The chain's CDR3 is CASVLSGPTGELFF. CDR3 DNA sequence: TGTGCCAGCGTCCTAAGCGGGCCCACCGGGGAGCTGTTTTTT.

J is TRBJ1-1 and V is TRBV12-3 or TRBV12-4; a weak D match, TRBD1 (5 bases). V shed 5 bases and J shed 5 bases, with 9 bases lying between them. This CDR3 has 12 amino acids. In nucleotides, the CDR3 is TGTGCCAGCAGTCCTGACAGAACTGAAGCTTTCTTT. Translating it yields CASSPDRTEAFF.